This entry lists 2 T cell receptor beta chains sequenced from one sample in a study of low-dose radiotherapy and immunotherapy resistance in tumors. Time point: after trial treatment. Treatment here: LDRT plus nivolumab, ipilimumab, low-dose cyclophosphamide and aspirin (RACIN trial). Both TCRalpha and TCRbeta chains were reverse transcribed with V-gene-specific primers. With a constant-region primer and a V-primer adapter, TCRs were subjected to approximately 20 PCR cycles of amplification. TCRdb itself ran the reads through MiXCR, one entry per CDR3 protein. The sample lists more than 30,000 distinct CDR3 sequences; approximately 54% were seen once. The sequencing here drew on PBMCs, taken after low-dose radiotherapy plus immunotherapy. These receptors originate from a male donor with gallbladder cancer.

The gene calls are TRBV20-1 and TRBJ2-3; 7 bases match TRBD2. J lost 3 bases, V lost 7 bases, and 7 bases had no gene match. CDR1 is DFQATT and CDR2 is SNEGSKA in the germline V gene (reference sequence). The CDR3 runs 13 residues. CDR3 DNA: TGCAGTGTAAGAAGCGGGGCAACAGATACGCAGTATTTT. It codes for CSVRSGATDTQYF.

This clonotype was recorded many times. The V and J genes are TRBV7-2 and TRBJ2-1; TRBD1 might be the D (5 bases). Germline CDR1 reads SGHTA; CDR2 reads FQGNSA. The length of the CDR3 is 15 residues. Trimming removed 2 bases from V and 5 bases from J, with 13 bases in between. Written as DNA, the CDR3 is TGTGCCAGCAGCTTAATGAGGTCAGGGAACAATGAGCAGTTCTTC. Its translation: CASSLMRSGNNEQFF.